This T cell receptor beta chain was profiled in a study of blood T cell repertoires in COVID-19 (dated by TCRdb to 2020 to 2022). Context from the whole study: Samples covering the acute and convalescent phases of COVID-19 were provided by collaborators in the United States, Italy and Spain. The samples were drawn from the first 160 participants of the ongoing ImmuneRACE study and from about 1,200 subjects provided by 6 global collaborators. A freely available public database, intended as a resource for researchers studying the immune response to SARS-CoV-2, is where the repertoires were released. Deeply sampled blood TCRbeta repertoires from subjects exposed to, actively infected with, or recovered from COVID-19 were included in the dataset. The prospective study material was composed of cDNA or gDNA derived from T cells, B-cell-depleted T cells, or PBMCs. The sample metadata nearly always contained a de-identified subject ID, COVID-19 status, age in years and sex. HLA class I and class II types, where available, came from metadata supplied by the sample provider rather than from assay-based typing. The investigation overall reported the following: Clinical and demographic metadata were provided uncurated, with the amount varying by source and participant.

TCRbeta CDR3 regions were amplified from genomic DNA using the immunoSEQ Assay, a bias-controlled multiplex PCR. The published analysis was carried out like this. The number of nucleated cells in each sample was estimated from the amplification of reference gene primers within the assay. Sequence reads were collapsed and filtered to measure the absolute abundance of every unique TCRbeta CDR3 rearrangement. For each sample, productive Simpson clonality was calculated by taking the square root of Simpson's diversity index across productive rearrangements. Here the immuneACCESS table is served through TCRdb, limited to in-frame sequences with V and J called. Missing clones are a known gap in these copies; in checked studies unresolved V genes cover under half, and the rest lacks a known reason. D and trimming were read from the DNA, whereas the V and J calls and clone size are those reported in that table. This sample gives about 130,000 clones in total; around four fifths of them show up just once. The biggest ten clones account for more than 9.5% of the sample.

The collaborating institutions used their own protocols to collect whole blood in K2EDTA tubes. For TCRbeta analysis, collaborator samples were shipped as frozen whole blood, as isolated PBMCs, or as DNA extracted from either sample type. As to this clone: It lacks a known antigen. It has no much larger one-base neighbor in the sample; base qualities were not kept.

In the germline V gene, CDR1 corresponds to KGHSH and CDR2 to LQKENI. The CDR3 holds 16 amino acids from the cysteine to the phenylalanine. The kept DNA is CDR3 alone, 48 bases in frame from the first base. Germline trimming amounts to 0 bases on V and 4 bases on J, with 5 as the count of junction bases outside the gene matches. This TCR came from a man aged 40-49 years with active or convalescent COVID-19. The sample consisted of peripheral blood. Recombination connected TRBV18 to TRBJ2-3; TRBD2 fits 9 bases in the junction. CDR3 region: CASSPPNSGGADTQYF. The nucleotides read TGTGCCAGCTCACCACCGAATAGCGGGGGCGCAGATACGCAGTATTTT. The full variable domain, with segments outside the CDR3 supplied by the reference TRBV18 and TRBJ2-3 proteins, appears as NAGVMQNPRHLVRRRGQEARLRCSPMKGHSHVYWYRQLPEEGLKFMVYLQKENIIDESGMPKERFSAEFPKEGPSILRIQQVVRGDSAAYFCASSPPNSGGADTQYFGPGTRLTVL.